The present TCR beta chain was sequenced within a study of response to subunit inactivated influenza vaccine. TCRdb itself ran the RT-PCR reads through MiXCR, one entry per CDR3 protein. There are under 500,000 distinct CDR3 sequences in the sample; 9.5% to 12% occur only once, and approximately 12% lies in the top ten. This CDR3 region has 15 residues. The ends were cut back, 1 base at V and 5 bases at J, with 14 bases in the middle. Germline CDR1 is SGHVS and CDR2 is FQNEAQ. This clonotype showed up just a few times. The source was PBMCs from blood, collected roughly 46 days after vaccination. The rearrangement links TRBV7-8 to TRBJ2-5; the D gene is possibly TRBD2 (6 bases). This sequence was found in a man between 50 and 59 years old who received an inactivated influenza vaccine. The DNA of the CDR3 is TGTGCCAGCAGCTTAGGGGGACTTGCTCGGGAGACCCAGTACTTC. This encodes CASSLGGLARETQYF.